Listed here are 31 T cell receptor beta chains from one sample, sequenced in a study of technical replicates of blood from a handful of donors. Only in-frame clones appear in the TCRdb table, and some are missing; sequencing was by immunoSEQ multiplex PCR. The data show 91,000 or so clones, with about 95% seen just once and just over 0.2% held by the top ten. The specimen was T cells isolated from PBMCs. These receptors came from a human donor in good health.

This chain uses TRBV6-5 with TRBJ2-2; D gene unclear. The CDR3 is made up of 13 amino acids. Germline-derived CDR1 and CDR2 are MNHEY and SVGAGI. Trimming pared 4 bases from V and 5 bases from J, leaving 8 bases between. The CDR3 DNA sequence: TGTGCCAGCAGTTTCAGGTCTACCGGGGAGCTGTTTTTT. Protein sequence: CASSFRSTGELFF.

In its sample, this clone was seen once. CDR3 amino acids: CASSGQGGCGELFF. The CDR3 DNA is TGTGCCAGCAGCGGACAGGGAGGGTGCGGGGAGCTGTTTTTT. The chain links TRBV21-1 to TRBJ2-2; the table's D call, TRBD1, has no DNA check behind it. TRBV21-1 is termed a pseudogene. The CDR3 length is 14 residues.

The V and J genes are TRBV4-1 and TRBJ2-2, with a tentative D call TRBD1 (6 bases). Germline CDR1 and CDR2: MGHRA and YSYEKL. This CDR3 has 13 residues. Between the trimmed V and J ends, which lost 4 bases and 10 bases, there was a span of 13 bases. The CDR3 is CASSRVGGQELFF. In DNA form, the CDR3 reads TGCGCCAGCAGCCGGGTAGGGGGACAGGAGCTGTTTTTT.

V and J are TRBV11-2 and TRBJ2-2; D is possibly TRBD2 (5 bases). Germline V gene lookup returns CDR1 SGHAT and CDR2 FQNNGV. The CDR3 length is 16 residues. V lost 0 bases, J lost 6 bases, and 14 bases lay in between. The DNA of the CDR3 is TGTGCCAGCAGCTTAGATCTCTCAGCGGTCGCCGGGGAGCTGTTTTTT. It yields the protein CASSLDLSAVAGELFF.

This chain joins TRBV5-5 and TRBJ2-7; TRBD1 matches 11 bases. V gave up 4 bases and J gave up 7 bases; unmatched junction bases: 7. The CDR3 extends over 14 amino acids. Germline-derived CDR1 and CDR2 are SGHKS and YYEKEE (reference sequence). The CDR3 DNA reads as TGTGCCAGCAGCCGGACAGGGGGCATGTATGAGCAGTACTTC. Translation gives CASSRTGGMYEQYF.

This chain connects TRBV6-1 to TRBJ2-7, with TRBD1 as a possible D gene (6 bases). This CDR3 is 15 amino acids long. CDR1 is MNHNS, CDR2 SASEGT, per germline. V was pared by 2 bases and J by 3 bases, with 14 bases between. DNA for the CDR3: TGTGCCAGCAGTGAATATGGGACACCACACTACGAGCAGTACTTC. Protein: CASSEYGTPHYEQYF.

This chain joins TRBV19 and TRBJ1-2, with 10 bases that match TRBD1. The length of the CDR3 is 13 residues. The V gene's germline CDR1 is LNHDA and CDR2 SQIVND (reference sequence). After removal of 5 bases from V and 7 bases from J, the junction contained 4 bases not matched to a gene. The CDR3 coding sequence is TGTGCCAGTAGTCGGGACAGGGGAGGTGGCTACACCTTC. Translated, it gives CASSRDRGGGYTF.

The gene calls are TRBV10-3 and TRBJ2-7; D gene unclear. V was shortened by 6 bases and J by 5 bases, with 14 bases between the two germline ends. This CDR3 is built from 13 residues. Germline CDR1 is ENHRY and CDR2 is SYGVKD. DNA of the CDR3: TGTGCCATCAGCGAGGTCAGAATTGACGAGCAGTACTTC. Protein: CAISEVRIDEQYF.

This chain uses TRBV6-5 with TRBJ2-5; TRBD2 matches at 8 bases. J lost 10 bases, V lost 6 bases, and 13 bases had no gene match. This CDR3 contains 14 residues. Germline assignment: CDR1 MNHEY and CDR2 SVGAGI. The CDR3 loop is CASSKTGTRVVQYF. The CDR3 DNA reads TGTGCCAGCAGCAAAACCGGGACTAGGGTCGTCCAGTACTTC.

The chain links TRBV10-2 to TRBJ1-5; D possibly corresponds to TRBD1 (6 bases). Trimming left V 4 bases short and J 5 bases short, with 12 bases between. This CDR3 has 14 residues. Germline V gives CDR1 WSHSY, CDR2 SAAADI. In DNA, the CDR3 is TGCGCCAGCAGTGTTGGGGGCTTTGATCAGCCCCAGCATTTT. Residues: CASSVGGFDQPQHF.

This clone was found once. V is TRBV4-1 and J is TRBJ2-7, with 8 bases that match TRBD1. This CDR3 region has 15 residues. The V gene's germline CDR1 is MGHRA and CDR2 YSYEKL. V dropped 2 bases and J dropped 4; count of bases not matched to a gene: 7. The CDR3 spells CASSQRGQGSYEQYF. CDR3 coding DNA: TGCGCCAGCAGCCAACGAGGACAGGGATCATACGAGCAGTACTTC.

This rearrangement joins TRBV18 to TRBJ1-5; 7 bases match TRBD1. Trimming at V came to 4 bases and at J to 6 bases, leaving 6 bases not matched to a gene. CDR1 KGHSH and CDR2 LQKENI come from the germline V gene. The CDR3 is made up of 14 amino acids. The CDR3 DNA follows: TGTGCCAGCTCACTGACAGGGCCACCTCAGCCCCAGCATTTT. Translated: CASSLTGPPQPQHF.

The V call is TRBV4-1, the J call TRBJ2-3; tentatively, D is TRBD2 (6 bases). Trimming took 4 bases from V and 2 from J, leaving 16 bases between them. This CDR3 has 16 residues. Germline assignment: CDR1 MGHRA and CDR2 YSYEKL. The DNA for the CDR3 is TGCGCCAGCAGCCCCTCTAGCGTACTACTCACAGATACGCAGTATTTT. This sequence encodes CASSPSSVLLTDTQYF.

This chain connects TRBV5-4 to TRBJ2-1; 9 nucleotides align to TRBD1. Losses at the gene ends were 4 bases for V and 3 bases for J; bases not matched to a gene: 17. The V gene's germline CDR1 is SGHNT and CDR2 YYREEE (reference sequence). The CDR3 contains 19 residues. The CDR3 is CASSRNRISTGQGYNEQFF. The DNA for the CDR3 is TGTGCCAGCAGCCGGAACCGAATCTCCACGGGACAGGGCTACAATGAGCAGTTCTTC.

The V and J genes are TRBV4-1 and TRBJ2-6; D unresolved. The V gene lost 3 bases and the J gene lost 0 bases, with 6 bases spanning the gap. CDR1 MGHRA and CDR2 YSYEKL come from the germline V gene. The CDR3 covers 15 residues. CDR3 in DNA: TGCGCCAGCAGCCATGAGAGCTCTGGGGCCAACGTCCTGACTTTC. It yields the protein CASSHESSGANVLTF.

The gene calls are TRBV6-5 and TRBJ1-2, with TRBD1 matching over 7 bases. Germline V gives CDR1 MNHEY, CDR2 SVGAGI. This CDR3 is 13 amino acids long. The junction had 12 bases not matched to a gene; V was cut back by 10 bases and J by 7 bases. The CDR3 protein is CATYRQGRIGYTF. CDR3 DNA: TGTGCCACCTATCGACAGGGACGGATTGGCTACACCTTC.

The chain recombines TRBV4-2 with TRBJ2-3; D is perhaps TRBD2 (5 bases). Trimming pared 1 base from V and 4 bases from J, leaving 15 bases between. The CDR3 is 16 residues long. Per germline, CDR1 LGHNA and CDR2 YNFKEQ. Written as DNA, the CDR3 is TGTGCCAGCAGCCAAGCCGGGAACCTCAACCCAGATACGCAGTATTTT. Translation: CASSQAGNLNPDTQYF.

This clone was found once. In nucleotides, the CDR3 is TGCGCCAGCAGCCAAGATTATTACAGCTCTAATGAAAAACTGTTTTTT. This translates into CASSQDYYSSNEKLFF. This chain joins TRBV4-1 and TRBJ1-4; D gene uncertain. The CDR3 covers 16 residues. Germline CDR1 reads MGHRA; CDR2 reads YSYEKL. V lost 0 bases and J 3 bases, leaving 11 bases between the germline ends.

The chain couples TRBV29-1 to TRBJ1-3; unclear D gene. V was trimmed by 4 bases and J by 0 bases, leaving 7 bases between them. This CDR3 comprises 13 residues. The germline CDR1 and CDR2 sequences are SQVTM and ANQGSEA. The CDR3 sequence is CSVALNSGNTIYF. The CDR3 DNA reads as TGCAGCGTTGCACTTAACTCTGGAAACACCATATATTTT.

The V gene is TRBV18, the J gene TRBJ2-1, with TRBD1 matching 9 bases. The germline V gene has CDR1 KGHSH and CDR2 LQKENI. V gave up 6 bases and J gave up 7 bases; unmatched junction bases: 10. This CDR3 has 15 amino acids. The CDR3 loop reads CASSSTGTGMNEQFF. The CDR3 nucleotides read TGTGCCAGCTCGTCAACCGGGACAGGGATGAATGAGCAGTTCTTC. Full variable domain (rest looked up from reference TRBV18 and TRBJ2-1): NAGVMQNPRHLVRRRGQEARLRCSPMKGHSHVYWYRQLPEEGLKFMVYLQKENIIDESGMPKERFSAEFPKEGPSILRIQQVVRGDSAAYFCASSSTGTGMNEQFFGPGTRLTVL.

DNA for the CDR3: TGTGCCAGCAGGAGGGGCAGGGGCGCCGGGGAGCTGTTTTTT. Its translation is CASRRGRGAGELFF. This chain links TRBV27 with TRBJ2-2; maybe TRBD1 (6 bases). There are 14 residues in the CDR3. V was cut by 6 bases and J by 6 bases, with 14 bases left in between. Germline V gene lookup returns CDR1 MNHEY and CDR2 SMNVEV (reference sequence).

The chain employs TRBV7-9 and TRBJ1-1; D may be TRBD1 (6 bases). CDR3 length: 17 amino acids. Germline V gene lookup returns CDR1 SEHNR and CDR2 FQNEAQ (reference sequence). V was clipped by 4 bases and J by 4 bases, with 22 bases between them. CDR3 DNA sequence: TGTGCCAGCAGCTCGCTCGGGCTAACAGGGTACTTCACTGAAGCTTTCTTT. As protein: CASSSLGLTGYFTEAFF.

The chain joins TRBV5-1 to TRBJ2-1, with TRBD2 matching 11 bases. Trimming removed 4 bases from V and 6 bases from J; junction bases left unmatched: 6. The CDR3 is 15 amino acids. From germline, CDR1 is SGHRS and CDR2 YFSETQ. The CDR3 sequence: CASSQLAGVGNEQFF. In DNA, the CDR3 is TGCGCCAGCAGCCAACTAGCGGGAGTAGGCAATGAGCAGTTCTTC.

The chain couples TRBV9 to TRBJ2-7; unclear D gene. CDR1 and CDR2 (germline): SGDLS, YYNGEE. V gave up 2 bases and J gave up 0 bases, with 9 bases separating them. CDR3 length: 14 amino acids. The CDR3 DNA follows: TGTGCCAGCAGCGTTTCTAGAAGCTCCTACGAGCAGTACTTC. Encoded protein: CASSVSRSSYEQYF.

The chain uses TRBV19 and TRBJ1-2, with D unresolved. The CDR3 has 16 amino acids. CDR1 and CDR2 from the germline V gene are LNHDA and SQIVND (reference sequence). Trimming took off 6 bases at V and 5 bases at J, with 22 bases between the two ends. CDR3 coding DNA: TGTGCCAGTAGCGGAGGTTTGAGGAAGGGTTGGTATGGCTACACCTTC. Protein product: CASSGGLRKGWYGYTF.

The CDR3 region is CASSSPSENYGYTF. The CDR3 region has the DNA TGTGCCAGCAGTTCCCCCTCGGAGAACTATGGCTACACCTTC. This sequence joins TRBV28 and TRBJ1-2; D gene unclear. This CDR3 region has 14 residues. V lost 4 bases, J lost 2 bases, and 11 bases lay in between. CDR1 and CDR2 from the germline V gene are MDHEN and SYDVKM.

The chain recombines TRBV7-9 with TRBJ1-2; 9 bases match TRBD1. The CDR3 consists of 14 residues. Germline V CDR1 and CDR2: SEHNR, FQNEAQ (reference sequence). J gave up 7 bases and V 2 bases, and 5 bases lay outside the gene matches. The CDR3 DNA reads as TGTGCCAGCAGCTTATCCGGGACAGGGTTTGGCTACACCTTC. Residues: CASSLSGTGFGYTF.

The chain joins TRBV2 to TRBJ1-1; maybe TRBD1 (5 bases). Trimming pared 7 bases from V and 4 bases from J, leaving 10 bases between. The CDR3 contains 12 residues. CDR1 is SNHLY and CDR2 is FYNNEI in the germline V gene. CDR3: CASTTVGTEAFF. CDR3 DNA: TGTGCCAGCACGACAGTGGGCACTGAAGCTTTCTTT.

This chain links TRBV7-6 with TRBJ2-2; 9 bases are a match to TRBD2. Germline CDR1 and CDR2: SGHVS and FNYEAQ. The CDR3 is 18 residues long. The ends lost 2 bases at V and 1 base at J; junction bases unmatched: 8. Written as DNA, the CDR3 is TGTGCCAGCAGCTTAAGCCCTGAGCGGGGGGTGAACACCGGGGAGCTGTTTTTT. Translation: CASSLSPERGVNTGELFF.

This clone was seen only once. V usage is TRBV9 and J usage is TRBJ2-3; tentative D call: TRBD2 (5 bases). Deletions cut 2 bases from V and 0 bases from J, with 10 bases between. Germline loops: CDR1 SGDLS, CDR2 YYNGEE. The CDR3 runs 15 residues. This CDR3 reads CASSVGERSTDTQYF. In DNA, the CDR3 is TGTGCCAGCAGCGTGGGCGAGCGGAGCACAGATACGCAGTATTTT.

CDR3 DNA sequence: TGTGCCAGTAGTATTCTCGACTCCCTCGTGGGTACGCAGTATTTT. Its translation is CASSILDSLVGTQYF. V gene TRBV19 combines with J gene TRBJ2-3; D not resolved. The V and J ends lost 3 bases and 8 bases respectively, with 18 bases between them. The CDR3 runs to 15 residues. Looked up from germline, CDR1 is LNHDA and CDR2 is SQIVND (reference sequence).